These 23 T cell receptor beta chains came from one sample sequenced in a study of T cell changes during pregnancy in multiple sclerosis. Method: immunoSEQ multiplex PCR; TCRdb's copy keeps in-frame clones and lacks some. The sample shows 12,000 or so clones, 70% to 90% of them seen only once. The sequences come from CD8+ T cells from peripheral blood mononuclear cells, collected in the second trimester of pregnancy. Receptors were obtained from a female donor in good health, enrolled as a control in a pregnancy study.

The gene calls are TRBV30 and TRBJ1-1; D is uncertain. V lost 5 bases and J 5 bases, leaving 15 bases between the germline ends. CDR1 is GTSNPN, CDR2 SVGIG, per germline (reference sequence). CDR3 size: 13 residues. Here the CDR3 DNA reads TGTGCCTGGGAGGTCACTCGGGGAACTGAAGCTTTCTTT. It is translated as CAWEVTRGTEAFF.

The rearrangement uses TRBV11-3 and TRBJ2-1; 8 nucleotides agree with TRBD2. Germline CDR1 reads SGHNT; CDR2 reads YENEEA. J gave up 8 bases and V 4 bases, and 13 bases lay outside the gene matches. The CDR3 has 16 residues. This CDR3 is CASSSSFAGGDYEQFF. CDR3 nucleotide sequence: TGTGCCAGCAGCTCCAGCTTCGCGGGGGGCGACTATGAGCAGTTCTTC.

Points on this clone: At one end, the junction sequence differs from germline, possibly due to a read error. The genes are TRBV20-1 and TRBJ1-2; D ambiguous. Germline V lookup: CDR1 DFQATT, CDR2 SNEGSKA (reference sequence). This CDR3 is built from 9 residues. The CDR3 spells CSARAGIPF. Here the CDR3 DNA reads TGCAGTGCCCGCGCGGGTATCCCCTTC.

This clone has only one observation. Here the CDR3 reads CASSLQGDEQYF. The CDR3 coding sequence is TGTGCCAGCAGCTTACAGGGCGACGAGCAGTACTTC. This chain uses TRBV7-8 with TRBJ2-7; perhaps TRBD1 as D (5 bases). This CDR3 has 12 residues. Germline V gives CDR1 SGHVS, CDR2 FQNEAQ. The V end lost 2 bases, the J end lost 5 bases, and 7 bases lay between the germline ends.

V usage is TRBV28 and J usage is TRBJ2-5, with 9 bases lining up with TRBD1. The last part of the DNA fits TRBJ2-7 better; the J call may be wrong. The CDR3 extends over 14 amino acids. CDR1 and CDR2 from the germline V gene are MDHEN and SYDVKM. The CDR3 DNA reads as TGTGCCAGCAGCGAACCGGGACAGGGATACGAGCAGTACTTC. This sequence encodes CASSEPGQGYEQYF.

V gene TRBV19 combines with J gene TRBJ2-5; D might be TRBD2 (5 bases). The germline gives CDR1 LNHDA, CDR2 SQIVND (reference sequence). This CDR3 region has 14 residues. V lost 0 bases and J lost 4, with 9 bases in between. CDR3: CASSIDGEGETQYF. In DNA form, the CDR3 reads TGTGCCAGTAGTATAGATGGAGAGGGAGAGACCCAGTACTTC.

This chain joins TRBV27 and TRBJ2-1; D is possibly TRBD2 (6 bases). Trimming left V 2 bases short and J 9 bases short, with 11 bases between. Germline V gene sequence: CDR1 MNHEY, CDR2 SMNVEV (reference sequence). This CDR3 is built from 13 residues. CDR3 bases: TGTGCCAGCAGTTTAATGGCGGGACCTGAGCAGTTCTTC. This translates into CASSLMAGPEQFF.

The chain combines TRBV6-5 with TRBJ2-5, with a tentative D call TRBD2 (5 bases). In germline, CDR1 is MNHEY, CDR2 SVGAGI. This CDR3 contains 15 residues. V lost 7 bases to trimming and J lost 1 base, with 16 bases between them. The CDR3 sequence is CASTRFRRGQETQYF. CDR3 DNA: TGTGCCAGCACCAGATTCCGCCGGGGCCAAGAGACCCAGTACTTC.

This sequence joins TRBV19 and TRBJ2-5; a weak D match, TRBD2 (5 bases). V shed 3 bases and J shed 4 bases, with 9 bases lying between them. Germline values: CDR1 LNHDA, CDR2 SQIVND (reference sequence). The CDR3 runs to 13 residues. The DNA of the CDR3 is TGTGCCAGTAGTATGGTAGCGCGAGAGACCCAGTACTTC. Amino acids: CASSMVARETQYF.

This clone was counted between two and nine times. The V gene is TRBV29-1, the J gene TRBJ1-1, with 10 bases fitting TRBD1. Germline CDR1 is SQVTM and CDR2 is ANQGSEA. This CDR3 has 17 residues. V lost 0 bases and J lost 4; bases outside the gene matches: 11. The chain's CDR3 is CSVEDAGQGRMGTEAFF. CDR3 in DNA: TGCAGCGTTGAAGATGCGGGACAGGGGCGTATGGGCACTGAAGCTTTCTTT.

This rearrangement joins TRBV6-5 to TRBJ1-2, with D unclear. The germline V and J ends were trimmed by 5 bases and 3 bases, with 16 bases remaining between them. The CDR3 sequence is 15 residues long. Germline V gives CDR1 MNHEY, CDR2 SVGAGI. CDR3 DNA sequence: TGTGCCAGCAGTCTCCGGGCCCTGGAGGACTATGGCTACACCTTC. Translating gives CASSLRALEDYGYTF.

This chain uses TRBV7-9 with TRBJ2-7; 7 bases agree with TRBD1. The length of the CDR3 is 15 residues. Germline CDR1 reads SEHNR; CDR2 reads FQNEAQ (reference sequence). With V trimmed by 4 bases and J by 3 bases, 9 bases remained unmatched. CDR3 region: CASSSRGQGNYEQYF. DNA for the CDR3: TGTGCCAGCAGCTCGAGGGGGCAGGGTAACTACGAGCAGTACTTC.

This clone was seen only a few times. This chain joins TRBV27 and TRBJ2-7; D possibly corresponds to TRBD1 (9 bases). With 4 bases removed from V and 7 bases from J, the gap between germline ends came to 17 bases. The germline CDR1 and CDR2 sequences are MNHEY and SMNVEV (reference sequence). The CDR3 runs to 14 residues. CDR3 DNA: TGTGCCAGCAGTTCGGGACAGGGACTAGGGGAGCAGTACTTC. Translated: CASSSGQGLGEQYF.

The V call is TRBV7-8, the J call TRBJ2-5, with 8 bases fitting TRBD2. Germline assignment: CDR1 SGHVS and CDR2 FQNEAQ. The CDR3 sequence is 16 residues long. The V gene end was trimmed by 5 bases and the J gene end by 4 bases; junction bases not matched to a gene: 12. CDR3 protein: CASSGLAGELTETQYF. The CDR3 DNA sequence: TGTGCCAGCAGCGGTCTAGCGGGCGAACTCACAGAGACCCAGTACTTC.

This chain connects TRBV9 to TRBJ2-1; TRBD2 is a possible D gene (7 bases). CDR3 length: 14 residues. Germline V CDR1 and CDR2: SGDLS, YYNGEE. Trimming took 3 bases from V and 8 from J, leaving 15 bases between them. The DNA of the CDR3 is TGTGCCAGCAGCGAGGGGGGGGCCGCCTATGAGCAGTTCTTC. It yields the protein CASSEGGAAYEQFF. The full variable domain, rest sourced from reference TRBV9 and TRBJ2-1, is DSGVTQTPKHLITATGQRVTLRCSPRSGDLSVYWYQQSLDQGLQFLIQYYNGEERAKGNILERFSAQQFPDLHSELNLSSLELGDSALYFCASSEGGAAYEQFFGPGTRLTVL.

This chain links TRBV29-1 with TRBJ2-3; TRBD1 agrees at 7 bases. The CDR3 has 17 amino acids. Germline V gene sequence: CDR1 SQVTM, CDR2 ANQGSEA. Trimming took 8 bases from V and 1 from J; bases not matched to a gene: 18. CDR3 DNA sequence: TGCAGCCCCAAAGGGACAGCCTGCGTTAAAGGCACAGATACGCAGTATTTT. Translation: CSPKGTACVKGTDTQYF.

The chain carries TRBV27 and TRBJ1-3; D uncertain. In germline, CDR1 is MNHEY, CDR2 SMNVEV (reference sequence). V was clipped by 6 bases and J by 3 bases, with 3 bases between them. The CDR3 has 11 amino acids. The CDR3 spells CASSNGNTIYF. The CDR3 bases are TGTGCCAGCAGCAATGGAAACACCATATATTTT.

V is TRBV19 and J is TRBJ2-7; D perhaps matches TRBD2 (6 bases). The CDR3 totals 14 residues. Trimming took off 3 bases at V and 3 bases at J, with 12 bases between the two ends. CDR1 is LNHDA and CDR2 is SQIVND in the germline V gene (reference sequence). The CDR3 bases are TGTGCCAGTAGTATGGGAGGCGGAGGCTACGAGCAGTACTTC. Its translation: CASSMGGGGYEQYF.

CDR3 residues: CASMSYEQYF. CDR3 DNA: TGTGCCAGCATGAGCTACGAGCAGTACTTC. This sequence joins TRBV2 and TRBJ2-7; D is ambiguous. V lost 7 bases, J lost 3 bases, and 4 bases lay in between. Per germline, CDR1 SNHLY and CDR2 FYNNEI. This CDR3 spans 10 amino acids.

V and J are TRBV7-9 and TRBJ2-1; TRBD2 agrees at 7 bases. The CDR3 runs 11 residues. The V segment lost 6 bases and the J segment 7 bases; nucleotides outside the gene matches: 0. Germline CDR1 is SEHNR and CDR2 is FQNEAQ (reference sequence). This CDR3 reads CASRRGNEQFF. Written as DNA, the CDR3 is TGTGCCAGCAGGCGGGGGAATGAGCAGTTCTTC.

The V and J genes are TRBV2 and TRBJ2-1; 11 positions agree with TRBD2. The CDR3 is 15 residues long. The germline gives CDR1 SNHLY, CDR2 FYNNEI. After removal of 8 bases from V and 3 bases from J, the junction contained 6 bases not matched to a gene. The CDR3 nucleotides are TGTGCCAGCGCTCCGGGACTAGCGGACTACAATGAGCAGTTCTTC. As protein: CASAPGLADYNEQFF. Drawing the rest from reference TRBV2 and TRBJ2-1, the complete variable domain is EPEVTQTPSHQVTQMGQEVILRCVPISNHLYFYWYRQILGQKVEFLVSFYNNEISEKSEIFDDQFSVERPDGSNFTLKIRSTKLEDSAMYFCASAPGLADYNEQFFGPGTRLTVL.

This chain links TRBV6-1 with TRBJ2-7; 7 bases line up with TRBD2. The CDR3 sequence is 14 residues long. V was clipped by 10 bases and J by 2 bases; unmatched bases: 11. Per the germline V gene, CDR1 is MNHNS and CDR2 is SASEGT. CDR3 sequence (DNA): TGTGCCACCGTTGGGGGGGACGGGACCTACGAGCAGTACTTC. Translating it yields CATVGGDGTYEQYF.

The chain is built from TRBV10-1 and TRBJ2-5; D may be TRBD1 (6 bases). This CDR3 spans 14 amino acids. Germline V gene data show CDR1 as WNHNN and CDR2 as SYGVQD (reference sequence). V lost 6 bases to trimming and J lost 11 bases, with 22 bases between them. Here the CDR3 reads CASRHFGPDQGQYF. In nucleotides, the CDR3 is TGCGCCAGCAGACACTTCGGACCGGACCAGGGGCAGTACTTC.